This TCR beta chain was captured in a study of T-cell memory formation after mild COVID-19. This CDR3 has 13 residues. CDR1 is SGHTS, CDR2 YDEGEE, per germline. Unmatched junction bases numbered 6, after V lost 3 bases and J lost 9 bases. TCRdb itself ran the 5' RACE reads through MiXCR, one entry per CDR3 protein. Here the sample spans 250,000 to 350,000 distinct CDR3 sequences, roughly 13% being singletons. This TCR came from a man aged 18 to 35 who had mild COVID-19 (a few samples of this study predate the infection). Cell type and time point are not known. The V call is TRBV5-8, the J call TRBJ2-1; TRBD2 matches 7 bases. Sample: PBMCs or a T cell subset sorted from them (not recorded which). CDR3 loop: CASSWGTTSEQFF. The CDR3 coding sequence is TGTGCCAGCAGCTGGGGGACTACCAGTGAGCAGTTCTTC.